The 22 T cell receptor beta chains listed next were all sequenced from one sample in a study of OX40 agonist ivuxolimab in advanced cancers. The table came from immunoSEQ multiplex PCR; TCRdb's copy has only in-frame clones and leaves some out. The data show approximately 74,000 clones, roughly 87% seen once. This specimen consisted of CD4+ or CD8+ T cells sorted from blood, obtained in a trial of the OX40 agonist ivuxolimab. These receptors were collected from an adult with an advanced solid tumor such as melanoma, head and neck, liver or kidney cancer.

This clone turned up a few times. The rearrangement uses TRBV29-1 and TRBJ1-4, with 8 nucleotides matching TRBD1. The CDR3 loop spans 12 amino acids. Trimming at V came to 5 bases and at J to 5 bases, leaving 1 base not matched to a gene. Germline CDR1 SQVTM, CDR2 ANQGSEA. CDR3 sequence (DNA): TGCAGCGTTACAGGGGGAAATGAAAAACTGTTTTTT. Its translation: CSVTGGNEKLFF.

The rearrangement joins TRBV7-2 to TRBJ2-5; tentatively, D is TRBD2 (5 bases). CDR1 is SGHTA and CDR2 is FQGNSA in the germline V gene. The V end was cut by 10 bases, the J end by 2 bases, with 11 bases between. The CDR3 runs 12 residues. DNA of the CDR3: TGTGCCACCGGGGTAAGGCAAGAGACCCAGTACTTC. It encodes CATGVRQETQYF.

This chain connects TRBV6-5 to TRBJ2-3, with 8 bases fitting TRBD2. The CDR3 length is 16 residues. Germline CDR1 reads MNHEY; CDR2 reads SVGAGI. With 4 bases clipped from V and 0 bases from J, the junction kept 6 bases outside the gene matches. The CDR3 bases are TGTGCCAGCAGTTCACGGGGACTAGTTAGCACAGATACGCAGTATTTT. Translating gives CASSSRGLVSTDTQYF.

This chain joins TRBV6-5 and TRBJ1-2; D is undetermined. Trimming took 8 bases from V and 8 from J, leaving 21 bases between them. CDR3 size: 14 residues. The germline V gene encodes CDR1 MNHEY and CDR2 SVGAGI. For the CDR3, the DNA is TGTGCCAGCTCTACTCATCAGGCGGGTGGAGGCTACACCTTC. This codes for CASSTHQAGGGYTF.

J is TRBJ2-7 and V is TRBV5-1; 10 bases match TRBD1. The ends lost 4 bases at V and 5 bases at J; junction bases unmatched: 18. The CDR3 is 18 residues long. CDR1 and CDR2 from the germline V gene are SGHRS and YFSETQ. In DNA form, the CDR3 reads TGCGCCAGCAGCCTTGGACAGGGGGGAGCTGCCGTTCGGGACGAGCAGTACTTC. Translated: CASSLGQGGAAVRDEQYF.

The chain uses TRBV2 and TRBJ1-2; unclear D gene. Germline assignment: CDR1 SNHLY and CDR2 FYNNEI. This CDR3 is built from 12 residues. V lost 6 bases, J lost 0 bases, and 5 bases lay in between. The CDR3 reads CASSPANYGYTF. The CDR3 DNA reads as TGTGCCAGCAGCCCAGCTAACTATGGCTACACCTTC. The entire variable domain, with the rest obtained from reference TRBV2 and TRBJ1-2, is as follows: EPEVTQTPSHQVTQMGQEVILRCVPISNHLYFYWYRQILGQKVEFLVSFYNNEISEKSEIFDDQFSVERPDGSNFTLKIRSTKLEDSAMYFCASSPANYGYTFGSGTRLTVV.

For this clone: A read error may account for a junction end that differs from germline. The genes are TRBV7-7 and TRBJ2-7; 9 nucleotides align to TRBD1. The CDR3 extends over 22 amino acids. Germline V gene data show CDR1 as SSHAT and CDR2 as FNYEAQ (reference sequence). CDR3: CASSLILQGTGFPIFYSYEQYF. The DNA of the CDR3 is TGTGCTAGCAGCTTAATTTTGCAGGGGACAGGGTTTCCCATTTTCTACTCCTACGAGCAGTACTTC. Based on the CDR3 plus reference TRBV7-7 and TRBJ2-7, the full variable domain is GAGVSQSPRYKVTKRGQDVTLRCDPISSHATLYWYQQALGQGPEFLTYFNYEAQPDKSGLPSDRFSAERPEGSISTLTIQRTEQRDSAMYRCASSLILQGTGFPIFYSYEQYFGPGTRLTVT.

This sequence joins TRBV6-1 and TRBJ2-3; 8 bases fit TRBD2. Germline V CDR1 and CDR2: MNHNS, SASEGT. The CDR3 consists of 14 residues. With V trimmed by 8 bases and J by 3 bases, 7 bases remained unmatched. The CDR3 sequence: CASAPGGATDTQYF. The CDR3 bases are TGTGCCAGCGCTCCGGGGGGGGCAACAGATACGCAGTATTTT.

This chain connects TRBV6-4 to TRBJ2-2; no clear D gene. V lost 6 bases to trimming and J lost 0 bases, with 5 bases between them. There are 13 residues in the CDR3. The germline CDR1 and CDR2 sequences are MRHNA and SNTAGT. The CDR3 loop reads CASSQTNTGELFF. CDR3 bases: TGTGCCAGCAGCCAGACGAACACCGGGGAGCTGTTTTTT.

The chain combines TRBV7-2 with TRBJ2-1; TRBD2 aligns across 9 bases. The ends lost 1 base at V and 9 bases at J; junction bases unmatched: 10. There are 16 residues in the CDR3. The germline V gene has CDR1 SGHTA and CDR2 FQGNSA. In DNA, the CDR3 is TGTGCCAGCAGCTTAGATCCGGGACTAGCAAGGGGTGAGCAGTTCTTC. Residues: CASSLDPGLARGEQFF.

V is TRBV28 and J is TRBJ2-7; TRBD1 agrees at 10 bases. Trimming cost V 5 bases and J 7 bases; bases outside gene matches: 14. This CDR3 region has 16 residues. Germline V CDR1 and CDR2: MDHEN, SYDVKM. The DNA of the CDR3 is TGTGCCAGCAGTCCTCCCCTCCGGGACAGGGGTGGGGAGCAGTACTTC. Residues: CASSPPLRDRGGEQYF.

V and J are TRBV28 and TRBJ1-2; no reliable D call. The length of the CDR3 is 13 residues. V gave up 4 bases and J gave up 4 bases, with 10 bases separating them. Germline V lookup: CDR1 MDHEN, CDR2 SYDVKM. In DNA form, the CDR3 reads TGTGCCAGCAGTTCGCTAGGGTTCTATGGCTACACCTTC. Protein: CASSSLGFYGYTF.

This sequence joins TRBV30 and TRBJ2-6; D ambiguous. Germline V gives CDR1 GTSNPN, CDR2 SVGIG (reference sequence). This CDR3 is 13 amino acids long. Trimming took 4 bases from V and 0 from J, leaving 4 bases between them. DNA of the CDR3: TGTGCCTGGACCAGCTCTGGGGCCAACGTCCTGACTTTC. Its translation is CAWTSSGANVLTF.

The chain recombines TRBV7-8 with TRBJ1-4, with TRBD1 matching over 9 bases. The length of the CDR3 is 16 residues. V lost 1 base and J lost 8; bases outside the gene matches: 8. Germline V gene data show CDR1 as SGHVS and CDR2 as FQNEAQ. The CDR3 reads CASSLGAGQGSEKLFF. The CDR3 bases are TGTGCCAGCAGCTTAGGGGCCGGACAGGGGAGCGAAAAACTGTTTTTT.

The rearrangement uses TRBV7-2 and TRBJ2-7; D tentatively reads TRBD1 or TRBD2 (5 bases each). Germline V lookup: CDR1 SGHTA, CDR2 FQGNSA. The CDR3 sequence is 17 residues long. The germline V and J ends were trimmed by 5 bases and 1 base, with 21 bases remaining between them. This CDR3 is CASSISGVGALSYEQYF. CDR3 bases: TGTGCCAGCAGCATCAGTGGGGTCGGGGCCCTGTCCTACGAGCAGTACTTC.

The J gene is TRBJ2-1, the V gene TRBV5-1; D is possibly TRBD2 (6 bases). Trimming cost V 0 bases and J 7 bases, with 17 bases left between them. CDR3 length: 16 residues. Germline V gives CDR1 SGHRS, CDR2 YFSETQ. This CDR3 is CASSLAGLTMTNEQFF. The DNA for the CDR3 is TGCGCCAGCAGCTTGGCGGGACTTACCATGACTAATGAGCAGTTCTTC.

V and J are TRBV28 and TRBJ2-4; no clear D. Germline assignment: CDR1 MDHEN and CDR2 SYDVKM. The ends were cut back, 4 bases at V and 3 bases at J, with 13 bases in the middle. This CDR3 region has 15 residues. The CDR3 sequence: CASSWIPTGKNIQYF. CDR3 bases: TGTGCCAGCAGTTGGATTCCGACGGGCAAAAACATTCAGTACTTC.

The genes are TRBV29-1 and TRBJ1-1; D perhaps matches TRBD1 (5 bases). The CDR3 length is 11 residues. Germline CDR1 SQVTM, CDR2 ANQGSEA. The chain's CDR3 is CTAGGWTEAFF. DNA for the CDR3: TGCACGGCGGGGGGATGGACTGAAGCTTTCTTT.

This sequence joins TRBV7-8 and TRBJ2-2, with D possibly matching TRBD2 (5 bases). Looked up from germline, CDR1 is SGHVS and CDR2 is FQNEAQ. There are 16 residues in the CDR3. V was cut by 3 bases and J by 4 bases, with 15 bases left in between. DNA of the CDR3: TGTGCCAGCAGCTTCGGCACTAGTCGAACCACCGGGGAGCTGTTTTTT. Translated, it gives CASSFGTSRTTGELFF.

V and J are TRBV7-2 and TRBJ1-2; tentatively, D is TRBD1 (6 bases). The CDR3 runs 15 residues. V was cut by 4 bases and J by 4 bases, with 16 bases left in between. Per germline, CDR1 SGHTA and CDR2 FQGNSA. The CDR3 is CASSSGGRTAYGYTF. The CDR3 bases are TGTGCCAGCAGCTCCGGAGGTCGGACAGCCTATGGCTACACCTTC.

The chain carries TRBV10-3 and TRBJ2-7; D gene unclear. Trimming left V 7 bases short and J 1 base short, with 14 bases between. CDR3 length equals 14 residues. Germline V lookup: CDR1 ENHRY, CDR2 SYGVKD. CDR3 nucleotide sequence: TGTGCCATCATGGCGGAGCGTGCTTCCTACGAGCAGTACTTC. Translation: CAIMAERASYEQYF.

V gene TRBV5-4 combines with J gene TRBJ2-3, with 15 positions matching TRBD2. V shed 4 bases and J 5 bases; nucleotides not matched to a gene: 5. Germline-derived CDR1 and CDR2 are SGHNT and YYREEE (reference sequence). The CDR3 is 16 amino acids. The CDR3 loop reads CASSPRTSGGVDTQYF. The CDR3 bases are TGTGCCAGCAGCCCGAGGACTAGCGGGGGGGTAGATACGCAGTATTTT.